This T cell receptor beta chain was sequenced during a study of T cell repertoires in cytomegalovirus infection. There are a few counts of this clonotype. The antigen is undetermined. V lost 5 bases and J lost 3, with 17 bases in between. CDR1 and CDR2 from the germline V gene are MNHNY and SVGAGI (reference sequence). The CDR3 is 16 amino acids. General study points: HLA-C-restricted CMV-specific TCR beta clonotypes prevailed in the ex vivo response.

A single record per CDR3 protein comes from TCRdb applying MiXCR to the reads. The sample includes about 310,000 distinct CDR3 sequences, about 25% of them seen just once. J is TRBJ2-1 and V is TRBV6-6; perhaps TRBD2 as D (6 bases). This clonotype originated in a human donor in good health (CMV status not recorded). Some clones in this sample may be carry-over from other donors' samples. The sequencing here drew on cultured PBMCs, taken from culture after CMV antigen stimulation. The CDR3 loop is CASSRRLGGHYNEQFF. The DNA of the CDR3 is TGTGCCAGCAGTAGACGCCTGGGGGGTCACTACAATGAGCAGTTCTTC.